The clone carrying this TCR beta chain was counted a single time. This entry comes from a study of blood T cell repertoires in COVID-19. Study overall: Researchers got acute and convalescent COVID-19 samples from the United States, Italy and Spain. In each case, the material was cDNA or gDNA derived from T cells, B-cell-depleted T cells, or PBMCs.

The table came from immunoSEQ multiplex PCR; TCRdb's copy has only in-frame clones and leaves some out. The sample yields 200,000 or so clones, over 80% seen once. The sample consisted of peripheral blood. This TCR was recovered from a woman younger than 45 with acute or convalescent COVID-19.

The CDR3 coding sequence is TGTGCCAGCAGCTTAGGAGCGGGGGGCCGGCGGGAGCAGTACTTC. It yields the protein CASSLGAGGRREQYF. The chain is built from TRBV7-2 and TRBJ2-7; 9 nucleotides line up with TRBD2. In germline, CDR1 is SGHTA, CDR2 FQGNSA. The V and J ends lost 1 base and 7 bases, in that order; junction bases with no gene match: 8. This CDR3 is built from 15 residues.